Following are 15 T cell receptor beta chains from one sample sequenced in a study of human T cells and chemical hapten exposure. Time point reported: pre-sensitization, week 0. The treatment denotes: therapeutic diphenylcyclopropenone sensitization with weekly scalp DPC. TCRdb reprocessed the RACE reads with MiXCR, giving one entry per CDR3 protein. The sample lists 84,000 or so distinct CDR3 sequences, 8.5% to 9% seen once, with roughly 2.6% in the top ten. The sequences come from whole blood, collected in connection with sensitization to the hapten diphenylcyclopropenone (DPC). Source of these receptors: a middle-aged man with alopecia areata. Some clones in this sample may be carry-over from other donors' samples.

This clonotype was counted ten times or more. In DNA, the CDR3 is TGTGCCAGCAGGAAGGGGGGGACTAATGAAAAACTGTTTTTT. Protein sequence: CASRKGGTNEKLFF. This sequence joins TRBV25-1 and TRBJ1-4; weak D call: TRBD1 (6 bases). This CDR3 comprises 14 residues. With 6 bases removed from V and 2 bases from J, the gap between germline ends came to 10 bases. Germline CDR1 is MGHDK and CDR2 is SYGVNS.

This clonotype appeared many times. The chain uses TRBV15 and TRBJ1-1, with D perhaps matching TRBD1 (5 bases). Germline CDR1 is LNHNV and CDR2 is YYDKDF (reference sequence). The CDR3 sequence is 12 residues long. V was trimmed by 5 bases and J by 2 bases, leaving 6 bases between them. CDR3 sequence reads: CATSGGNTEAFF. Written as DNA, the CDR3 is TGTGCCACCAGCGGGGGTAACACTGAAGCTTTCTTT.

V is TRBV5-6 and J is TRBJ2-1; 7 nucleotides match TRBD2. With V trimmed by 4 bases and J by 2 bases, 6 bases remained unmatched. Germline CDR1 is SGHDT and CDR2 is YYEEEE. The CDR3 runs to 15 residues. The CDR3 DNA reads as TGTGCCAGCAGCGGTCAAGCGGGGACCTACAATGAGCAGTTCTTC. Translation gives CASSGQAGTYNEQFF.

Many counts were recorded for this clonotype. This chain joins TRBV29-1 and TRBJ2-3; D is uncertain. The V end lost 6 bases, the J end lost 3 bases, and 10 bases lay between the germline ends. CDR1 is SQVTM, CDR2 ANQGSEA, per germline. This CDR3 is built from 12 residues. CDR3 protein: CSVFRKTDTQYF. CDR3 nucleotide sequence: TGCAGCGTATTCCGTAAAACAGATACGCAGTATTTT.

The J gene is TRBJ2-7, the V gene TRBV6-6; 8 nucleotides agree with TRBD1. CDR3 length equals 13 residues. CDR1 and CDR2 (germline): MNHNY, SVGAGI (reference sequence). Losses at the gene ends were 4 bases for V and 5 bases for J; bases not matched to a gene: 4. The CDR3 nucleotides are TGTGCCAGCAGTTCCACGACAGGGGACGAGCAGTACTTC. This translates into CASSSTTGDEQYF.

The chain joins TRBV12-3 or TRBV12-4 to TRBJ1-1; no definite D call. Trimming removed 4 bases from V and 6 bases from J, with 12 bases in between. The CDR3 spans 13 residues. CDR3 DNA sequence: TGTGCCAGCAGTTCCTTCTTTGGGTCTGAAGCTTTCTTT. This translates into CASSSFFGSEAFF.

This clonotype has at least ten counts. The gene calls are TRBV29-1 and TRBJ1-6; TRBD1 matches 7 bases. This CDR3 has 13 residues. The V and J ends lost 4 bases and 7 bases, in that order; junction bases with no gene match: 4. Germline CDR1 is SQVTM and CDR2 is ANQGSEA. CDR3 sequence (DNA): TGCAGCGTTGGAGACAGGGTGAATTCACCCCTCCACTTT. Residues: CSVGDRVNSPLHF.

The V gene is TRBV5-4, the J gene TRBJ2-5; D is tentatively TRBD1 or TRBD2 (5 bases each). Per germline, CDR1 SGHNT and CDR2 YYREEE (reference sequence). This CDR3 spans 16 amino acids. Trimming took off 5 bases at V and 9 bases at J, with 26 bases between the two ends. The CDR3 reads CASSPTRGNGFEAQYF. CDR3 DNA: TGTGCCAGCAGTCCCACGAGGGGAAATGGGTTTGAGGCCCAGTACTTC.

This sequence joins TRBV20-1 and TRBJ2-1, with 7 bases that match TRBD2. CDR3 length: 17 amino acids. J gave up 7 bases and V 3 bases, and 18 bases lay outside the gene matches. CDR1 and CDR2 from the germline V gene are DFQATT and SNEGSKA (reference sequence). DNA for the CDR3: TGCAGTGCTAGGGGAGGCTGGTGGGGCGGGAGTGGTAATGAGCAGTTCTTC. This encodes CSARGGWWGGSGNEQFF.

This clonotype occurred many times. The chain uses TRBV3-1 and TRBJ2-1, with D hard to call. Germline lookup yields CDR1 LGHDT and CDR2 YNNKEL (reference sequence). CDR3 length: 13 residues. Trimming stripped 5 bases from V and 8 bases from J, with 13 bases between. Written as DNA, the CDR3 is TGTGCCAGCAGCTACTGGTCTGAAGATGAGCAGTTCTTC. Translated, it gives CASSYWSEDEQFF.

The DNA of the CDR3 is TGCAGTGCTAGTGTCCCGGGACAGGGTAGGAATGAGCAGTTCTTC. It translates to CSASVPGQGRNEQFF. V usage is TRBV20-1 and J usage is TRBJ2-1; TRBD1 aligns across 9 bases. Germline values: CDR1 DFQATT, CDR2 SNEGSKA (reference sequence). V was clipped by 3 bases and J by 7 bases; unmatched bases: 10. The CDR3 extends over 15 amino acids.

This clonotype appeared many times. The chain employs TRBV27 and TRBJ2-3, with 13 bases identical to TRBD2. The CDR3 contains 16 residues. Germline V gives CDR1 MNHEY, CDR2 SMNVEV (reference sequence). V was clipped by 4 bases and J by 4 bases; unmatched bases: 5. CDR3 nucleotides: TGTGCCAGCAGTTCACGGGGACTAGCGGGATCAGATACGCAGTATTTT. Translated: CASSSRGLAGSDTQYF.

This clonotype was detected ten times or more. The gene calls are TRBV27 and TRBJ1-1; no definite D call. This CDR3 contains 13 residues. The ends were cut back, 3 bases at V and 2 bases at J, with 7 bases in the middle. Germline V gene data show CDR1 as MNHEY and CDR2 as SMNVEV (reference sequence). The CDR3 spells CASSFGENTEAFF. The CDR3 DNA is TGTGCCAGCAGTTTTGGGGAAAACACTGAAGCTTTCTTT.

This sequence joins TRBV4-1 and TRBJ2-2; D call uncertain. V lost 1 base, J lost 7 bases, and 4 bases lay in between. The CDR3 is made up of 12 amino acids. CDR1 MGHRA and CDR2 YSYEKL come from the germline V gene. CDR3 sequence reads: CASSQVGGELFF. The CDR3 DNA reads as TGCGCCAGCAGCCAAGTTGGCGGGGAGCTGTTTTTT.

Note on this clonotype: This may be a read error: a much more frequent sequence differs by one nucleotide. The genes are TRBV30 and TRBJ1-1, with D tentatively TRBD1 (5 bases). Germline V CDR1 and CDR2: GTSNPN, SVGIG (reference sequence). This CDR3 has 13 residues. V shed 1 base and J shed 0 bases, with 6 bases lying between them. In DNA form, the CDR3 reads TGTGCCTGGAGTGGACAGATGAACACTGAAGCTTTCTTT. Amino acids: CAWSGQMNTEAFF.